This is a list of T cell receptor beta chains from one sample in a study of blood T cell repertoires in COVID-19. Profiled with immunoSEQ multiplex PCR; TCRdb holds only in-frame clones, not every one. The sample contains 430,000 or so clones, 85% to 90% of which appear only once. The sequencing input was PBMCs or T cells enriched from blood (not recorded which). These receptors were collected from a woman aged 35 to 49 who had recovered from COVID-19. CDR3s include the opening cysteine and the closing phenylalanine or tryptophan. The D gene is left open where the match is weak. A row's size may be missing; if present it is once, few, many or a size class.

V: TRBV5-8; size: once; D: -; J: TRBJ2-7; CDR3: CASSLWPGVRQYF; DNA: TGTGCCAGCAGCTTGTGGCCCGGGGTACGACAGTACTTC
V: TRBV6-5; size: -; D: TRBD1; J: TRBJ1-1; CDR3: CASSKQGGYTEAFF; DNA: TGTGCCAGCAGTAAACAGGGGGGATACACTGAAGCTTTCTTT
V: TRBV3-1/TRBV3-2; size: few; D: TRBD1; J: TRBJ1-6; CDR3: CASSSQRGGQGSNSPLHF; DNA: TGTGCCAGCAGCTCACAGAGGGGGGGACAGGGGTCTAATTCACCCCTCCACTTT
V: TRBV7-9; size: once; D: TRBD1; J: TRBJ1-1; CDR3: CASSPEPFRQGRTTTEAFF; DNA: TGTGCCAGCAGCCCCGAGCCCTTTAGACAGGGGAGGACGACCACTGAAGCTTTCTTT
V: TRBV18; size: -; D: TRBD2; J: TRBJ2-3; CDR3: CASSPSAGGTDTQYF; DNA: TGTGCCAGCTCCCCGTCCGCGGGAGGGACAGATACGCAGTATTTT
V: TRBV5-4; size: -; D: -; J: TRBJ2-7; CDR3: CASSLGGDTTYEQYF; DNA: TGTGCCAGCAGCTTGGGGGGGGATACCACCTACGAGCAGTACTTC
V: TRBV6-1; size: -; D: TRBD2; J: TRBJ2-1; CDR3: CASSEFSGRLYNEQFF; DNA: TGTGCCAGCAGTGAATTTAGCGGGAGGCTCTACAATGAGCAGTTCTTC
V: TRBV11-3; size: -; D: -; J: TRBJ1-2; CDR3: CASSSGDSYGYTF; DNA: TGTGCCAGCAGCTCGGGAGATAGCTATGGCTACACCTTC
V: TRBV7-2; size: -; D: -; J: TRBJ2-7; CDR3: CASSSLERFSYEQYF; DNA: TGTGCCAGCAGCTCCTTGGAGCGGTTCTCCTACGAGCAGTACTTC
V: TRBV5-1; size: -; D: TRBD1; J: TRBJ2-5; CDR3: CASSPTGFGQETQYF; DNA: TGCGCCAGCAGCCCGACAGGGTTTGGCCAAGAGACCCAGTACTTC
V: TRBV4-2; size: once; D: TRBD1; J: TRBJ1-1; CDR3: CASSLKTGATEAFF; DNA: TGTGCCAGCAGCCTTAAGACAGGGGCGACTGAAGCTTTCTTT
V: TRBV4-1; size: -; D: -; J: TRBJ2-3; CDR3: CASSQAQGNTDTQYF; DNA: TGCGCCAGCAGCCAAGCCCAGGGGAACACAGATACGCAGTATTTT
V: TRBV10-3; size: -; D: TRBD2; J: TRBJ2-3; CDR3: CAISDGLGTSGRADTQYF; DNA: TGTGCCATCAGTGATGGGCTCGGGACTAGCGGGAGGGCAGATACGCAGTATTTT
V: TRBV2; size: -; D: -; J: TRBJ2-2; CDR3: CASIRTGELFF; DNA: TGTGCCAGCATCAGGACCGGGGAGCTGTTTTTT
V: TRBV7-2; size: -; D: TRBD2; J: TRBJ2-7; CDR3: CASSHGTGGLAGGRMQYF; DNA: TGTGCCAGCAGCCACGGGACAGGGGGACTAGCGGGAGGTCGGATGCAGTACTTC
V: TRBV4-3; size: -; D: -; J: TRBJ1-2; CDR3: CASSQVSGSNYGYTF; DNA: TGCGCCAGCAGCCAAGTCAGCGGGAGCAACTATGGCTACACCTTC
V: TRBV7-2; size: -; D: -; J: TRBJ1-3; CDR3: CASSPGQSRTIYF; DNA: TGTGCCAGCAGCCCAGGACAGTCACGGACCATATATTTT
V: TRBV11-3; size: -; D: TRBD1; J: TRBJ2-7; CDR3: CASSPGDRGAYEQYF; DNA: TGTGCCAGCAGCCCCGGGGACAGGGGGGCCTACGAGCAGTACTTC
V: TRBV24-1; size: -; D: -; J: TRBJ1-1; CDR3: CATSDSRGNTEAFF; DNA: TGTGCCACCAGTGATTCAAGGGGGAACACTGAAGCTTTCTTT
V: TRBV7-9; size: -; D: TRBD1; J: TRBJ2-7; CDR3: CASSPDRGRDEQYF; DNA: TGTGCCAGCAGCCCGGACAGGGGGCGCGACGAGCAGTACTTC
V: TRBV18; size: -; D: -; J: TRBJ1-3; CDR3: CASDSGLAGNTIYF; DNA: TGTGCCAGCGATTCAGGGCTGGCTGGAAACACCATATATTTT
V: TRBV7-9; size: -; D: -; J: TRBJ1-2; CDR3: CASSFRSGDGYTF; DNA: TGTGCCAGCAGCTTTAGGAGCGGGGATGGCTACACCTTC
V: TRBV10-3; size: -; D: TRBD1; J: TRBJ2-7; CDR3: CAISDMGTAYEQYF; DNA: TGTGCCATCAGTGATATGGGGACAGCCTACGAGCAGTACTTC
V: TRBV5-1; size: -; D: TRBD1; J: TRBJ1-1; CDR3: CASSWDSHSSNTEAFF; DNA: TGCGCCAGCAGCTGGGACAGCCACAGTTCGAACACTGAAGCTTTCTTT
V: TRBV18; size: -; D: -; J: TRBJ2-7; CDR3: CASSPLTVDEQYF; DNA: TGTGCCAGCTCACCACTAACGGTGGACGAGCAGTACTTC
V: TRBV7-6; size: -; D: -; J: TRBJ1-1; CDR3: CASSLAVESEAFF; DNA: TGTGCCAGCAGCTTAGCGGTAGAGTCTGAAGCTTTCTTT
V: TRBV28; size: -; D: TRBD1; J: TRBJ1-5; CDR3: CASSFGPGQGTQPQHF; DNA: TGTGCCAGCAGTTTCGGTCCGGGACAGGGAACTCAGCCCCAGCATTTT
V: TRBV2; size: -; D: -; J: TRBJ2-5; CDR3: CASSVGNQETQYF; DNA: TGTGCCAGCAGTGTCGGTAACCAAGAGACCCAGTACTTC
V: TRBV20-1; size: -; D: -; J: TRBJ1-1; CDR3: CSASAGPMNTEAFF; DNA: TGCAGTGCTAGTGCTGGGCCCATGAACACTGAAGCTTTCTTT
V: TRBV5-4; size: once; D: -; J: TRBJ1-2; CDR3: CASSLGPTGRYGYTF; DNA: TGTGCCAGCAGCTTGGGCCCAACAGGGCGCTATGGCTACACCTTC
V: TRBV18; size: -; D: TRBD2; J: TRBJ2-1; CDR3: CASSPAAGAGGPAEQFF; DNA: TGTGCCAGCTCACCCGCGGCGGGGGCGGGAGGGCCGGCTGAGCAGTTCTTC
V: TRBV4-3; size: -; D: TRBD2; J: TRBJ2-1; CDR3: CASSQVASGAPGANEQFF; DNA: TGCGCCAGCAGCCAAGTAGCTAGCGGGGCCCCCGGGGCGAATGAGCAGTTCTTC
V: TRBV25-1; size: -; D: TRBD1; J: TRBJ1-6; CDR3: CASSESRTGNSPLHF; DNA: TGTGCCAGCAGTGAATCTCGGACAGGGAATTCACCCCTCCACTTT
V: TRBV9; size: -; D: -; J: TRBJ1-2; CDR3: CASSASGGYTF; DNA: TGTGCCAGCAGCGCCTCGGGGGGCTACACCTTC
V: TRBV19; size: -; D: TRBD1; J: TRBJ1-5; CDR3: CASSIARQGIQPQHF; DNA: TGTGCCAGTAGTATTGCGAGACAGGGAATTCAGCCCCAGCATTTT
V: TRBV25-1; size: -; D: -; J: TRBJ1-2; CDR3: CASEELGYGYTF; DNA: TGTGCCTCTGAGGAGCTGGGCTATGGCTACACCTTC
V: TRBV27; size: -; D: TRBD2; J: TRBJ2-7; CDR3: CASSPPGLEAYEQYF; DNA: TGTGCCAGCAGTCCCCCCGGACTAGAAGCCTACGAGCAGTACTTC
V: TRBV7-2; size: once; D: TRBD1; J: TRBJ1-2; CDR3: CASSLVQGAGWGYTF; DNA: TGTGCCAGCAGCTTAGTACAGGGGGCGGGATGGGGCTACACCTTC
V: TRBV6-5; size: -; D: -; J: TRBJ2-2; CDR3: CASSLGGLLTGELFF; DNA: TGTGCCAGCAGCCTGGGGGGGCTGCTCACCGGGGAGCTGTTTTTT
V: TRBV19; size: -; D: TRBD1; J: TRBJ1-3; CDR3: CASSTGGNSGNTIYF; DNA: TGTGCCAGTAGTACAGGGGGCAATTCTGGAAACACCATATATTTT
V: TRBV15; size: -; D: -; J: TRBJ2-1; CDR3: CATSGADNEQFF; DNA: TGTGCCACCAGCGGGGCGGACAATGAGCAGTTCTTC
V: TRBV4-3; size: -; D: TRBD1; J: TRBJ1-3; CDR3: CASSRSSQTGGSGNTIYF; DNA: TGCGCCAGCAGCCGTAGTTCGCAGACAGGGGGGTCTGGAAACACCATATATTTT
V: TRBV18; size: few; D: TRBD2; J: TRBJ2-3; CDR3: CASSPKSSGSSDTQYF; DNA: TGTGCCAGCTCACCAAAGTCTAGCGGGAGTTCAGATACGCAGTATTTT
V: TRBV21-1; size: -; D: -; J: TRBJ1-5; CDR3: CASTIRCGPQHF; DNA: TGTGCCAGCACTATTAGATGCGGGCCCCAGCATTTT
V: TRBV5-1; size: -; D: TRBD1; J: TRBJ1-2; CDR3: CASSSRTGGAYGYTF; DNA: TGCGCCAGCAGCTCGCGGACAGGGGGCGCTTATGGCTACACCTTC
V: TRBV10-2; size: -; D: TRBD1; J: TRBJ1-5; CDR3: CASSEASGQGYQPQHF; DNA: TGCGCCAGCAGTGAGGCTTCAGGACAGGGTTATCAGCCCCAGCATTTT
V: TRBV27; size: -; D: -; J: TRBJ1-6; CDR3: CASSLSAPGGTYNSPLHF; DNA: TGTGCCAGCAGTTTATCTGCGCCCGGGGGAACCTATAATTCACCCCTCCACTTT
V: TRBV24-1; size: -; D: -; J: TRBJ2-2; CDR3: CATSARTSYTGELFF; DNA: TGTGCCACCAGTGCAAGGACAAGCTACACCGGGGAGCTGTTTTTT
V: TRBV3-1/TRBV3-2; size: -; D: TRBD1; J: TRBJ1-4; CDR3: CASSQDIVRQGREKLFF; DNA: TGTGCCAGCAGCCAAGATATAGTGAGACAGGGCAGGGAAAAACTGTTTTTT
V: TRBV25-1; size: -; D: -; J: TRBJ2-4; CDR3: CASSASGEPGRNIQYF; DNA: TGTGCCAGCAGCGCGTCCGGGGAACCCGGTCGGAACATTCAGTACTTC
V: TRBV5-1; size: -; D: -; J: TRBJ1-1; CDR3: CASSLAGQVEAFF; DNA: TGCGCCAGCAGCTTAGCGGGACAAGTAGAAGCTTTCTTT
V: TRBV27; size: -; D: -; J: TRBJ2-7; CDR3: CASRKTSRSYEQYF; DNA: TGTGCCAGCAGGAAAACTAGTCGCTCCTACGAGCAGTACTTC
V: TRBV21-1; size: once; D: -; J: TRBJ2-3; CDR3: CASSFHFGPRQERTQYF; DNA: TGTGCCAGCAGTTTCCATTTCGGCCCCAGACAGGAGAGGACGCAGTATTTT
V: TRBV6-5; size: -; D: -; J: TRBJ2-3; CDR3: CASSYSDSEYTDTQYF; DNA: TGTGCCAGCAGTTACTCGGATAGCGAGTACACAGATACGCAGTATTTT
V: TRBV10-1; size: -; D: -; J: TRBJ2-2; CDR3: CASSDSGLANTGELFF; DNA: TGCGCCAGCAGTGACTCAGGACTCGCGAACACCGGGGAGCTGTTTTTT
V: TRBV28; size: -; D: TRBD1; J: TRBJ1-4; CDR3: CASRPTGVEKLFF; DNA: TGTGCCAGCAGGCCGACAGGGGTGGAAAAACTGTTTTTT